This TCR beta chain was recorded in a study of blood T cell repertoires in COVID-19. About the study: Spain, Italy and the United States supplied samples that represented acute and convalescent COVID-19. PBMCs, B-cell-depleted T cells, or T cells provided the cDNA or gDNA that made up the material.

Germline assignment: CDR1 MNHEY and CDR2 SVGEGT. CDR3 length: 16 amino acids. Between the trimmed V and J ends, which lost 6 bases and 0 bases, there was a span of 17 bases. Produced via immunoSEQ multiplex PCR; TCRdb's table is partial and in-frame only. Of tens of thousands of clones in the sample, approximately 80% were seen once. The chain links TRBV6-2 or TRBV6-3 to TRBJ1-2; D is ambiguous. This receptor was identified in a man aged 50-60 years with active COVID-19. The source material was peripheral blood. The CDR3 loop reads CASSSSRPPANYGYTF. CDR3 nucleotide sequence: TGTGCCAGCAGCTCCTCGCGGCCACCTGCTAACTATGGCTACACCTTC.